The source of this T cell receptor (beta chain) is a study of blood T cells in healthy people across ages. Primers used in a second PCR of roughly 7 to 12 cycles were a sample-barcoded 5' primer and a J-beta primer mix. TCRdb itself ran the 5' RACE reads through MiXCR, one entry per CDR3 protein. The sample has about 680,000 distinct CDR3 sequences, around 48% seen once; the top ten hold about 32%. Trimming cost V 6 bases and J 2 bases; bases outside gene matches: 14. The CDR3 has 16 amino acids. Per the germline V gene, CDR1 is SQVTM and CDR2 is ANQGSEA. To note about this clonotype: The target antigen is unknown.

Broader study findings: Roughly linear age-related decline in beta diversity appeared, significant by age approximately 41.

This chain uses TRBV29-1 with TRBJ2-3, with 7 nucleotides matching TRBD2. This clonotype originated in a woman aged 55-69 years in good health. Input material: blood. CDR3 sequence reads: CSVCWEGPLYTDTQYF. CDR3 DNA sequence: TGCAGCGTCTGTTGGGAGGGTCCCTTGTACACAGATACGCAGTATTTT.